A selection of T cell receptor beta chains follows, all from one sample in a study of blood T cell repertoires in COVID-19. Some clones are missing from TCRdb's copy, which holds only in-frame ones; the method was immunoSEQ multiplex PCR. This sample has fewer than 140,000 clones, with over 65% found just once. What was sequenced was peripheral blood. The receptors here all came from an older man with COVID-19, enrolled during active disease. Each CDR3 is given without its conserved first and last residue.

V,CDR3
TRBV5-1,ASSLGQGAYEQY
TRBV2,ASRPGTTYEQY
TRBV28,ASSFPLQGATQY
TRBV4-1,ASSQEWGFRGPITDTQY
TRBV19,ASRWASGSSYEQY
TRBV28,ASSFLFRAGSGEQY
TRBV11-2,ASSWRKGDYGYT
TRBV2,ASSDTAGSYNEQF
TRBV7-8,ASSIARDRYYGYT
TRBV6-5,ASDPTGGFGYT
TRBV2,ASSPPLLDSEAF
TRBV28,ASSPMTKYSPLH
TRBV9,ASSPQGRAPDTQY
TRBV28,ASSLMNSNQPQH
TRBV6-5,ASSYDAQETQY
TRBV10-1,ASSQGLAVGQETQY
TRBV18,ASSRDTGTDTQY
TRBV7-2,ASSLNSGTNTGELF
TRBV6-6,ASSPDRPSSYNSPLH
TRBV10-3,ATSRGIQETQY
TRBV27,ASRPTSGHNNEQF
TRBV7-9,ASSYRPGLADNEQF
TRBV4-2,ASSQAGQGEKFGYT
TRBV5-1,ASRTGQGAGYGYT
TRBV7-2,ASSPKTGTQPQH
TRBV28,ASRVSIGGTDTQY
TRBV19,ASSPTGIGNTIY
TRBV10-3,AISESSGKGTGELF
TRBV4-3,ASSQGSISRADTQY
TRBV5-1,ASSLAGYTGELF
TRBV5-1,ASRVHSTDTQY
TRBV9,ASSPRTDSGNTIY
TRBV30,AWSVGGPPGYT
TRBV18,ASSSDTMNTEAF
TRBV7-2,ASSLIARGPTNEKLF
TRBV11-1,ASSLVALNEQF
TRBV28,ASSSLKGAASSGANVLT
TRBV5-1,ASSLTSYEQY
TRBV12-3/TRBV12-4,ARGQGYGYT
TRBV28,ASSLPLSAGSYEQY